This section outlines one TCR beta chain sequence together with its context. What it binds is not known. The record originates from a study of T cell repertoires in aging, cancer and after chemotherapy. Study summary: Chronic lymphocytic leukemia patients on fludarabine- or bendamustine-based regimens gave paired samples before and after chemotherapy. Findings and limits, study-wide: Compared with age-matched healthy donors, untreated hematological or solid cancer patients showed higher blood TCR clonality. Immunological memory after chemotherapy cannot be judged from the repertoire data.

TCR beta rearrangements were amplified from peripheral blood genomic DNA. Rearranged V-D-J TRB sequences were amplified with a mixed TRB-A/B primer pool. One entry per CDR3 protein, called by TCRdb with MiXCR from the multiplex PCR reads. This sample yields 2,900 or so distinct CDR3 sequences, of which 50% to 65% are seen a single time; 66% belongs to the top ten. CDR1 is MNHNS, CDR2 SASEGT, per germline. This CDR3 has 15 amino acids. Trimming took 3 bases from V and 2 from J; bases not matched to a gene: 3. V usage is TRBV6-1 and J usage is TRBJ2-7; 11 bases fit TRBD1. The sequenced sample was blood. The clonotype comes from a human donor with a blood cancer. The CDR3 sequence is CASSEGTGGPYEQYF. The CDR3 bases are TGTGCCAGCAGTGAGGGGACAGGGGGGCCCTACGAGCAGTACTTC.